Listed below are T cell receptor beta chains from one sample, sequenced in a study of cytomegalovirus exposure and HLA in healthy donors. Sequencing used immunoSEQ multiplex PCR; TCRdb keeps in-frame clones, though not all of them. This table has roughly 190,000 clones, 65% to 80% appearing once. Sample: PBMCs. The receptors were sampled from a woman aged 40 to 50 in good health and CMV-seronegative. Each CDR3 is given with its conserved first and last residue. Each record gives: V gene, CDR3 protein.

TRBV2,CASSGQGGGTEAFF
TRBV7-8,CASTRRTGVGFEKLFF
TRBV4-3,CASSQVTGAYEQYF
TRBV25-1,CASSAFGGGAWSGYTF
TRBV7-9,CSSSFLSGRADTQYF
TRBV9,CASSFSAGLAGRTDTQYF
TRBV7-2,CASSLGMRGPRETQYF
TRBV13,CASSLPGADYGYTF
TRBV4-3,CASSQATNTGELFF
TRBV5-1,CASRVSEGEGYTF
TRBV29-1,CSVEGGRGFKNTEAFF
TRBV7-9,CASSLGASGSTDTQYF
TRBV19,CASSIHGTHTGELFF
TRBV9,CASSEAAVVGELFF
TRBV30,CAGRREASYNEQFF
TRBV10-3,CAATSGGRNTEAFF
TRBV30,CAWSPSYAREQYF
TRBV30,CAWSARRGFGYTF
TRBV4-3,CASSQWTSPNEQFF
TRBV5-8,CASSPTWTGERGYTF
TRBV7-2,CASSLDSRQGAGQPQHF
TRBV5-1,CASSLDRPNEKLFF
TRBV25-1,CASSDSGSTDTQYF
TRBV19,CASSILGTGGHAEAFF
TRBV7-2,CASSLAQGAGGLGQFF
TRBV11-3,CASSSQGLIGNTIYF
TRBV4-1,CASSQVAGRLYNEQFF
TRBV6-1,CASSQSTGYTEAFF
TRBV28,CASSLGQSNQPQHF
TRBV5-4,CASSSGQGVEQYF
TRBV2,CASEVGSGANVLTF
TRBV7-8,CASNPRASDYNEQFF
TRBV6-5,CASSLAGGNQPQHF
TRBV6-1,CASQTSGSNNEQFF
TRBV7-9,CASSPQGRTEAFF
TRBV14,CASSQETGNTEAFF
TRBV4-3,CASSQLTHRGSYNEQFF
TRBV2,CASSELYEQYF
TRBV5-1,CASSSRQGSYEQYF
TRBV7-9,CASSPGTVDQPQHF
TRBV5-5,CASSKPAWRGTYEQYF
TRBV6-1,CASSESRQETQYF
TRBV4-1,CASSQGQFRMNTEAFF
TRBV30,CAWEDNTGRVINTGELFF
TRBV5-1,CASSFRGRDTGELFF
TRBV9,CASSVSGAEQFF
TRBV15,CATSRDVRWVRNSPLHF
TRBV7-3,CASSTLAEETQYF
TRBV27,CASSPGLAGYEQYF
TRBV9,CASSVGGGGRDEQYF
TRBV10-3,CAISDGGLSGNTIYF
TRBV5-4,CASSLPTMVGTEASF
TRBV7-2,CASSPLGTNNQPQHF
TRBV9,CASSFIAGADTGELFF
TRBV29-1,CSVGTEIGQYF
TRBV7-2,CASSPRGSSTDTQYF
TRBV4-3,CASSQNGRAMTDTQYF